This TCR beta chain was captured by sequencing in a study of blood T cell repertoires in COVID-19. Study-wide background: Samples taken during acute and convalescent COVID-19 were collected in the United States, Italy and Spain. Sample material is recorded as cDNA or gDNA derived from T cells, B-cell-depleted T cells, or PBMCs.

V was pared by 4 bases and J by 1 base, with 13 bases between. CDR1 is LNHDA, CDR2 SQIVND, per germline (reference sequence). The CDR3 extends over 15 amino acids. Libraries were prepared by immunoSEQ multiplex PCR; TCRdb keeps only in-frame clonotypes and omits some of them. This sample has some 240,000 clones, with roughly 90% found just once. The sample was peripheral blood. This clonotype was obtained from a man aged 55 to 69 with COVID-19, enrolled during active disease. The chain links TRBV19 to TRBJ1-1; D gene ambiguous. The CDR3: CASSNGRRGNTEAFF. CDR3 nucleotides: TGTGCCAGTAGTAACGGGAGGAGAGGGAACACTGAAGCTTTCTTT.